The clone carrying this TCR beta chain was detected only a few times. CDR3 length: 11 amino acids. Trimming cost V 1 base and J 8 bases, with 8 bases left between them. Germline V lookup: CDR1 GTSNPN, CDR2 SVGIG (reference sequence). With MiXCR, TCRdb called clones anew from the PCR reads. The sample shows fewer than 20,000 clones, less than 20% of them seen only once. The data derive from a study of metastatic and nonmetastatic thyroid tumors. Patients underwent thyroid surgery, and none had received any treatment before it. The sequence was collected from a female donor with papillary thyroid cancer or a benign thyroid nodule (not recorded which). Some clones in this sample may be carry-over from other donors' samples. Sequencing was performed on blood. The chain recombines TRBV30 with TRBJ1-2; D gene unclear. For the CDR3, the DNA is TGTGCCTGGAGTGGACGGTGGGGCTACACCTTC. Translating gives CAWSGRWGYTF.